Below, 7 T cell receptor beta chains from the same sample are listed, as sequenced in a study of T-cell reconstitution after alpha-beta-depleted transplantation in children. Using unique molecular identifiers, the investigators prepared the TCRbeta library. TCRdb reanalysed the PCR reads using MiXCR and keeps one entry per CDR3 protein. The sample lists under 750,000 distinct CDR3 sequences, under 25% occurring once. The sample here was PBMCs, mostly from graft donor cells, taken 360 days after TCRalphabeta/CD19-depleted stem cell transplant. These TCRs come from a boy younger than two who had a stem cell transplant for acute myeloid leukemia, so the T cells may come from the graft donor.

In its sample, this clonotype was seen a few times. The V and J genes are TRBV15 and TRBJ2-1; TRBD2 might be the D (6 bases). V was clipped by 4 bases and J by 5 bases, with 15 bases between them. Germline V gives CDR1 LNHNV, CDR2 YYDKDF (reference sequence). This CDR3 has 15 residues. CDR3 nucleotide sequence: TGTGCCACCAGCAAAAAGGAGGGGCTCAACAATGAGCAGTTCTTC. This gives the protein CATSKKEGLNNEQFF.

This clonotype was seen many times. The CDR3 protein is CASSLGVRQGATEQYF. The CDR3 nucleotides read TGTGCCAGCAGCTTAGGGGTTCGACAGGGGGCGACCGAGCAGTACTTC. V gene TRBV13 combines with J gene TRBJ2-7; 10 bases are a match to TRBD1. Germline loops: CDR1 PRHDT, CDR2 FYEKMQ (reference sequence). This CDR3 is 16 amino acids long. V trimming: 0 bases; J trimming: 6 bases; junction bases outside the gene matches: 8.

The V gene is TRBV20-1, the J gene TRBJ1-1, with 7 bases that match TRBD1. J lost 1 base, V lost 0 bases, and 8 bases had no gene match. Looked up from germline, CDR1 is DFQATT and CDR2 is SNEGSKA (reference sequence). The CDR3 sequence is 16 residues long. CDR3 residues: CSARDQQGLGNTEAFF. The CDR3 nucleotides are TGCAGTGCTAGAGACCAACAGGGGTTGGGGAACACTGAAGCTTTCTTT.

The gene calls are TRBV10-3 and TRBJ2-5; 8 bases fit TRBD1. The CDR3 runs to 15 residues. Germline trimming cut 6 bases from V and 5 bases from J; bases unmatched to any gene: 11. The V gene's germline CDR1 is ENHRY and CDR2 SYGVKD. The CDR3 nucleotides read TGTGCCATCAGCGCTAGGACAGGGACGGGGGAGACCCAGTACTTC. Its translation is CAISARTGTGETQYF.

This chain links TRBV24-1 with TRBJ2-1, with D perhaps matching TRBD1 or TRBD2 (6 bases each). Germline assignment: CDR1 KGHDR and CDR2 SFDVKD. The V end lost 1 base, the J end lost 9 bases, and 21 bases lay between the germline ends. The CDR3 consists of 17 residues. CDR3 sequence (DNA): TGTGCCACCAGTGATTTAGGGACCTCCGGGGGCGACCCTGAGCAGTTCTTC. Protein sequence: CATSDLGTSGGDPEQFF.

The J gene is TRBJ2-3, the V gene TRBV25-1; 12 bases match TRBD2. The germline V gene encodes CDR1 MGHDK and CDR2 SYGVNS. The CDR3 has 14 amino acids. Unmatched junction bases numbered 7, after V lost 7 bases and J lost 8 bases. CDR3 sequence reads: CASMRRGLAGTQYF. In DNA form, the CDR3 reads TGTGCCAGCATGAGAAGGGGACTAGCGGGTACGCAGTATTTT.

This clonotype was recorded many times. The chain uses TRBV12-3 or TRBV12-4 and TRBJ2-7; tentatively, D is TRBD1 or TRBD2 (5 bases each). This CDR3 is built from 16 residues. The germline V and J ends were trimmed by 5 bases and 3 bases, with 20 bases remaining between them. CDR3 nucleotides: TGTGCCAGCAGTCATAACTCGGGGCCAGGGTTCTACGAGCAGTACTTC. Translated: CASSHNSGPGFYEQYF.